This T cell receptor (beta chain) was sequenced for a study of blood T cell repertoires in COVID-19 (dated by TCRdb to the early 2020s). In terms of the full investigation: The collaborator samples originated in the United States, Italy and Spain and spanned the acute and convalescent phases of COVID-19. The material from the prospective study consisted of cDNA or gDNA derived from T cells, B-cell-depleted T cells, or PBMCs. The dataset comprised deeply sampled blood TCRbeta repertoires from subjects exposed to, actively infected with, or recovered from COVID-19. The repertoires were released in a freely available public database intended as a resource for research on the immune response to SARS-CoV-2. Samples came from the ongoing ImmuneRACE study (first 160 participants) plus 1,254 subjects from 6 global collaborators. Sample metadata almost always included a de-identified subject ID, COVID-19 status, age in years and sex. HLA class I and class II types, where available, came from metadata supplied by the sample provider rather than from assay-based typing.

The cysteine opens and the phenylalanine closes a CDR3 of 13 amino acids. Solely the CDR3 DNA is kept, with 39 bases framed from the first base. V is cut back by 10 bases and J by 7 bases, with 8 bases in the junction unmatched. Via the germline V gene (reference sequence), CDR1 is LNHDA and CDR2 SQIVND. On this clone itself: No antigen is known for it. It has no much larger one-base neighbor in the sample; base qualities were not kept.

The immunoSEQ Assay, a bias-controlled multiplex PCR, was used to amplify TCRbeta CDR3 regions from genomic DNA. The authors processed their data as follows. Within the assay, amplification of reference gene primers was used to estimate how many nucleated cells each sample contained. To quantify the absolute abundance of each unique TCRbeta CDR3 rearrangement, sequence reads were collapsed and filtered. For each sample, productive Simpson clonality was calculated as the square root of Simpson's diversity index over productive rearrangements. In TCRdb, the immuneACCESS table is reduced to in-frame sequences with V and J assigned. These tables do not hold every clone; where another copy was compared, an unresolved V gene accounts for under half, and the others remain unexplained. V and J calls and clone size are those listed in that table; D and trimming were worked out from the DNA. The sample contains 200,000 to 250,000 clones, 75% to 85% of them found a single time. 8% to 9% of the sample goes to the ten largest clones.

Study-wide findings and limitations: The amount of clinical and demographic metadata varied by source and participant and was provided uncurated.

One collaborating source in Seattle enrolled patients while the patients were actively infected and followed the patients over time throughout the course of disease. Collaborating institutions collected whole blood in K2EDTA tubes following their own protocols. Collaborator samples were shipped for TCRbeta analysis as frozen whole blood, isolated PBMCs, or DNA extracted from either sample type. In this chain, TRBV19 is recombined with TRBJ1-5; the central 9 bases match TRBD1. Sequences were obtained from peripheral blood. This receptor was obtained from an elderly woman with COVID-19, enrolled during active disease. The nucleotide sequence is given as TGTGCCACCGGGACAGGGCGCGGGCAGCCCCAGCATTTT. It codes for CATGTGRGQPQHF.